The rows below give T cell receptor beta chains drawn from one sample of a study of cytomegalovirus exposure and HLA in healthy donors. Sequenced by immunoSEQ multiplex PCR; TCRdb stores in-frame clones only, minus some. The table shows roughly 190,000 clones, with around 84% occurring only once. The sample consisted of PBMCs. The origin of the receptors is a young woman in good health and CMV-seronegative. Each CDR3 is given with its conserved first and last residue. D genes are given only for firm matches. Only part of the rows carry a size: once, few, many, or a class if the clone is expanded.

V gene	clone size	J gene	D gene	CDR3 protein	CDR3 DNA
TRBV6-5	.	TRBJ2-3	.	CASSSTDSDTQYF	TGTGCCAGCAGCTCGACAGACTCAGATACGCAGTATTTT
TRBV5-4	.	TRBJ2-7	.	CASSLSGEQYF	TGTGCCAGCAGCTTGAGCGGAGAGCAGTACTTC
TRBV19	once	TRBJ2-3	TRBD2	CASNPGGALDTQYF	TGTGCCAGTAATCCGGGAGGGGCTTTGGATACGCAGTATTTT
TRBV25-1	.	TRBJ2-2	.	CASSESAEAGDTGALFF	TGTGCCAGCAGTGAAAGCGCTGAAGCAGGGGACACCGGGGCGCTGTTTTTT
TRBV28	.	TRBJ2-7	TRBD1	CASSSPRDRGGIEQYF	TGTGCCAGCAGTTCCCCCCGGGACAGGGGAGGTATCGAGCAGTACTTC
TRBV19	.	TRBJ1-2	.	CASTTWQGGYTF	TGTGCCAGTACAACTTGGCAGGGTGGCTACACCTTC
TRBV11-3	.	TRBJ1-1	.	CASSLGLWGRVGNTEAFF	TGTGCCAGCAGCTTAGGGCTCTGGGGCCGGGTTGGGAACACTGAAGCTTTCTTT
TRBV9	.	TRBJ1-4	TRBD1	CASSDGTGIFNEKLFF	TGTGCCAGCAGCGACGGGACAGGGATTTTTAATGAAAAACTGTTTTTT
TRBV6-6	few	TRBJ2-7	.	CASSYSDTAYEQYF	TGTGCCAGCAGTTACTCCGACACAGCCTACGAGCAGTACTTC
TRBV10-2	once	TRBJ1-1	TRBD1	CASSGQGNTEAFF	TGCGCCAGCAGCGGACAGGGGAACACTGAAGCTTTCTTT
TRBV28	.	TRBJ2-7	TRBD1	CASRFPGQGPEQYF	TGTGCCAGCAGATTTCCGGGACAGGGCCCCGAGCAGTACTTC
TRBV6-6	few	TRBJ2-1	TRBD2	CASSQTSDRVYNEQFF	TGTGCCAGCAGCCAGACTAGCGATCGGGTCTACAATGAGCAGTTCTTC
TRBV30	.	TRBJ1-1	.	CAWSVKRGTLNTEAFF	TGTGCCTGGAGTGTGAAGAGGGGGACGTTGAACACTGAAGCTTTCTTT
TRBV6-5	.	TRBJ2-3	.	CAAQEGDTQYF	TGTGCCGCACAGGAAGGCGATACGCAGTATTTT
TRBV11-3	.	TRBJ2-1	.	CASSLEPDSREQFF	TGTGCCAGCAGCTTAGAACCTGACAGCCGGGAGCAGTTCTTC
TRBV15	.	TRBJ2-3	TRBD2	CATSPASGGATDTQYF	TGTGCCACCAGCCCTGCTAGCGGGGGGGCGACAGATACGCAGTATTTT
TRBV27	.	TRBJ2-1	TRBD2	CASSLTLAVNEQFF	TGTGCCAGCAGTTTAACCCTAGCGGTGAATGAGCAGTTCTTC
TRBV7-3	.	TRBJ2-1	TRBD2	CASSSTVAGGYNEQFF	TGTGCCAGCAGCTCGACCGTAGCGGGGGGCTACAATGAGCAGTTCTTC
TRBV6-6	.	TRBJ1-5	.	CASKGREDQPQHF	TGTGCCAGCAAAGGCAGGGAGGATCAGCCCCAGCATTTT
TRBV6-5	.	TRBJ1-5	TRBD1	CASSSGGIGNQPQHF	TGTGCCAGCAGTTCAGGGGGTATCGGCAATCAGCCCCAGCATTTT
TRBV7-2	.	TRBJ2-2	TRBD2	CATRVRRGANTGELFF	TGTGCCACCCGGGTGAGGCGGGGGGCCAACACCGGGGAGCTGTTTTTT
TRBV10-3	.	TRBJ2-2	.	CAIGETPMDTGELFF	TGTGCCATCGGGGAGACACCTATGGACACCGGGGAGCTGTTTTTT
TRBV11-3	.	TRBJ2-1	TRBD2	CASSSRRGEVTYNEQFF	TGTGCCAGCAGCTCCCGGCGGGGGGAGGTGACCTACAATGAGCAGTTCTTC
TRBV5-4	few	TRBJ2-7	TRBD2	CASSPGGGPHEQYF	TGTGCCAGCAGCCCTGGGGGGGGACCCCACGAGCAGTACTTC